The clone carrying this TCR beta chain appeared a few times. Its antigen is as yet unknown. TCRdb's copy holds only in-frame clones and misses some; the assay was immunoSEQ multiplex PCR. The sample has more than 80,000 clones, less than 90% seen once. The record originates from a study of graft-versus-host responses after intestinal transplantation. Study details: Multivisceral, liver-intestinal, or isolated intestinal transplants were given to recipients.

The CDR3 extends over 14 amino acids. CDR1 is MNHEY, CDR2 SVGAGI, per germline. The V end lost 0 bases, the J end lost 2 bases, and 7 bases lay between the germline ends. The TCR originated in a human donor who was the organ donor for an intestinal transplant. The sample was unstimulated CD4+ T cells sorted from spleen or lymph node cells, taken before transplant. The chain combines TRBV6-5 with TRBJ1-2; D gene uncertain. The chain's CDR3 is CASSYSSTNYGYTF. CDR3 coding DNA: TGTGCCAGCAGTTACTCGAGTACGAACTATGGCTACACCTTC.